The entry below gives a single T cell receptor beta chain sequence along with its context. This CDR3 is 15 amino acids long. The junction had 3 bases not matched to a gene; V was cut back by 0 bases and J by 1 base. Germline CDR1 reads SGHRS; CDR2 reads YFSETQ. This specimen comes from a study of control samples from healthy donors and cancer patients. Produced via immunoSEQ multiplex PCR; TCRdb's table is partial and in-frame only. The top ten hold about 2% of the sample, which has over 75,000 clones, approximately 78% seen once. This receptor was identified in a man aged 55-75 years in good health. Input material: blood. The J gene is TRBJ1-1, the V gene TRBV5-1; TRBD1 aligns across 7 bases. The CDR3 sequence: CASSLGDRENTEAFF. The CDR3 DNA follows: TGCGCCAGCAGCTTGGGAGACAGGGAGAACACTGAAGCTTTCTTT.